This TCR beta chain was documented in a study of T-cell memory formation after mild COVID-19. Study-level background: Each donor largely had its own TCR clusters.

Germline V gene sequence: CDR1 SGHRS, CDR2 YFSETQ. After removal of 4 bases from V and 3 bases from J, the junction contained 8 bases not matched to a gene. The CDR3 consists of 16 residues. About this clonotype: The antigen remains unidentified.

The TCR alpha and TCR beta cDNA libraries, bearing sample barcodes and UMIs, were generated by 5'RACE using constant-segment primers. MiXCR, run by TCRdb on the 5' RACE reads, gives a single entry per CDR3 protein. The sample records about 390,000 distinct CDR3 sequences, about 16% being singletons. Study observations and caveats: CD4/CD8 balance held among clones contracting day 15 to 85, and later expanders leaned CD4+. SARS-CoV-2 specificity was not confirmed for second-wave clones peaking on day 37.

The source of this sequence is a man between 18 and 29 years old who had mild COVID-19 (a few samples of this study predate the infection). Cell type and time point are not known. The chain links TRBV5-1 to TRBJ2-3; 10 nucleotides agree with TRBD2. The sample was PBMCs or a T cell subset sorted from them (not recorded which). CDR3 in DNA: TGCGCCAGCAGCCCCCAGCGGGGGGGCGGAACAGATACGCAGTATTTT. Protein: CASSPQRGGGTDTQYF.